The 22 T cell receptor beta chains given below trace back to one sample, sequenced in a study of T cell responses to AZD1222 COVID-19 vaccine. Sequenced by immunoSEQ multiplex PCR; TCRdb stores in-frame clones only, minus some. The table records just under 90,000 clones, around nine tenths of them present only once. This specimen consisted of peripheral blood, obtained on day 0 of MenACWY control vaccination. These receptor sequences come from an adult in good health.

This chain links TRBV19 with TRBJ1-1; D ambiguous. The CDR3 is 14 residues long. Trimming took 3 bases from V and 0 from J, leaving 8 bases between them. Germline CDR1 is LNHDA and CDR2 is SQIVND (reference sequence). The DNA for the CDR3 is TGTGCCAGTAGTATCCAGAACATGAACACTGAAGCTTTCTTT. It yields the protein CASSIQNMNTEAFF.

The V gene is TRBV19, the J gene TRBJ2-1, with D tentatively TRBD2 (6 bases). With 4 bases removed from V and 6 bases from J, the gap between germline ends came to 10 bases. From germline, CDR1 is LNHDA and CDR2 SQIVND (reference sequence). This CDR3 contains 13 residues. CDR3 loop: CASSNGGGNEQFF. The CDR3 coding sequence is TGTGCCAGTAGTAACGGGGGAGGCAATGAGCAGTTCTTC. Supplemented by reference TRBV19 and TRBJ2-1, the full variable domain reads DGGITQSPKYLFRKEGQNVTLSCEQNLNHDAMYWYRQDPGQGLRLIYYSQIVNDFQKGDIAEGYSVSREKKESFPLTVTSAQKNPTAFYLCASSNGGGNEQFFGPGTRLTVL.

This chain joins TRBV9 and TRBJ2-3; 9 nucleotides line up with TRBD2. V shed 2 bases, J shed 0 bases, and the junction held 1 base outside the gene matches. CDR3 length equals 15 residues. The germline CDR1 and CDR2 sequences are SGDLS and YYNGEE. The CDR3 nucleotides read TGTGCCAGCAGCGTCCTAGCGGGGAGCACAGATACGCAGTATTTT. This gives the protein CASSVLAGSTDTQYF.

This chain uses TRBV6-5 with TRBJ1-5; D not certain. This CDR3 has 15 amino acids. The V gene lost 10 bases and the J gene lost 0 bases, with 16 bases spanning the gap. Germline CDR1 and CDR2: MNHEY and SVGAGI. CDR3 region: CATQVGQNSNQPQHF. The CDR3 bases are TGTGCCACCCAAGTCGGGCAGAATAGCAATCAGCCCCAGCATTTT.

This chain connects TRBV7-7 to TRBJ2-2; TRBD1 is a possible D gene (5 bases). This CDR3 comprises 15 residues. In germline, CDR1 is SSHAT, CDR2 FNYEAQ (reference sequence). Trimming stripped 3 bases from V and 1 base from J, with 9 bases between. CDR3 sequence reads: CASSLGQGNTGELFF. The CDR3 coding sequence is TGTGCCAGCAGCTTGGGTCAGGGGAACACCGGGGAGCTGTTTTTT.

The chain links TRBV4-1 to TRBJ1-1, with D unclear. The CDR3 consists of 16 residues. V lost 6 bases and J 1 base, leaving 18 bases between the germline ends. Germline-derived CDR1 and CDR2 are MGHRA and YSYEKL. CDR3 in DNA: TGCGCCAGCAGGCGACTTCCATTGGACGGGAACACTGAAGCTTTCTTT. This sequence encodes CASRRLPLDGNTEAFF.

V gene TRBV3-1 (or the pseudogene TRBV3-2) combines with J gene TRBJ2-1; D uncertain. Germline loops: CDR1 LGHDT, CDR2 YNNKEL (reference sequence). This CDR3 has 14 residues. Trimming took off 4 bases at V and 9 bases at J, with 16 bases between the two ends. CDR3 protein: CASSPHPNFGEQFF. DNA for the CDR3: TGTGCCAGCAGCCCCCACCCCAACTTCGGTGAGCAGTTCTTC.

The genes are TRBV2 and TRBJ2-2; D uncertain. Between the trimmed V and J ends, which lost 4 bases and 2 bases, there was a span of 8 bases. This CDR3 comprises 14 residues. Germline V gene data show CDR1 as SNHLY and CDR2 as FYNNEI. CDR3 nucleotides: TGTGCCAGCAGTGCCACGGGCAACACCGGGGAGCTGTTTTTT. This encodes CASSATGNTGELFF.

V and J are TRBV7-2 and TRBJ1-5; D ambiguous. V lost 6 bases, J lost 6 bases, and 12 bases lay in between. In germline, CDR1 is SGHTA, CDR2 FQGNSA. This CDR3 is 13 amino acids long. The CDR3 protein is CASSLGARQPQHF. The CDR3 DNA reads TGTGCCAGCAGTTTGGGCGCACGTCAGCCCCAGCATTTT.

The gene calls are TRBV16 and TRBJ2-1; 9 bases are shared with TRBD1. V lost 2 bases to trimming and J lost 8 bases; unmatched junction nucleotides: 4. Germline CDR1 and CDR2: KGHSY and FQNENV. The CDR3 covers 14 residues. The CDR3 reads CASSQGQGIYEQFF. CDR3 DNA sequence: TGTGCCAGCAGCCAAGGACAGGGGATCTATGAGCAGTTCTTC.

This rearrangement joins TRBV6-2 or TRBV6-3 to TRBJ1-5; D might be TRBD1 (6 bases). The CDR3 is 13 residues long. With 4 bases removed from V and 5 bases from J, the gap between germline ends came to 9 bases. CDR1 and CDR2 from the germline V gene are MNHEY and SVGEGT. The CDR3 sequence is CASSLDSYQPQHF. CDR3 bases: TGTGCCAGCAGTTTGGACAGCTATCAGCCCCAGCATTTT.

The rearrangement links TRBV5-1 to TRBJ2-3; tentatively, D is TRBD1 (5 bases). The CDR3 contains 15 residues. V was shortened by 2 bases and J by 2 bases, with 12 bases between the two germline ends. The germline CDR1 and CDR2 sequences are SGHRS and YFSETQ. CDR3 sequence (DNA): TGCGCCAGCAGCTTACAGACAGTAAACACAGATACGCAGTATTTT. Its translation: CASSLQTVNTDTQYF.

The rearrangement uses TRBV19 and TRBJ1-2, with no clear D. V was shortened by 5 bases and J by 4 bases, with 8 bases between the two germline ends. The CDR3 totals 12 residues. Per germline, CDR1 LNHDA and CDR2 SQIVND (reference sequence). CDR3 residues: CASSGSFYGYTF. The CDR3 region has the DNA TGTGCCAGTAGTGGCAGTTTCTATGGCTACACCTTC.

V is TRBV2 and J is TRBJ2-1; D may be TRBD2 (6 bases). Trimming took 2 bases from V and 6 from J, leaving 17 bases between them. This CDR3 has 16 residues. Germline CDR1 SNHLY, CDR2 FYNNEI. This chain's CDR3 is CASSENRGLVSNEQFF. The DNA for the CDR3 is TGTGCCAGCAGTGAAAACCGGGGGTTGGTTTCCAATGAGCAGTTCTTC.

J is TRBJ1-5 and V is TRBV5-1, with D maybe TRBD1 (6 bases). CDR1 is SGHRS and CDR2 is YFSETQ in the germline V gene. V was trimmed by 3 bases and J by 6 bases, leaving 10 bases between them. This CDR3 region has 13 residues. The CDR3 nucleotides are TGCGCCAGCAGCTGGACACAGGGTCAGCCCCAGCATTTT. Its translation: CASSWTQGQPQHF.

The rearrangement links TRBV30 to TRBJ2-1; 10 nucleotides align to TRBD1. The CDR3 runs to 13 residues. Germline values: CDR1 GTSNPN, CDR2 SVGIG (reference sequence). V trimming: 5 bases; J trimming: 4 bases; junction bases outside the gene matches: 2. CDR3 sequence (DNA): TGTGCCTGGGGGACAGGGGCTTACAATGAGCAGTTCTTC. Its protein is CAWGTGAYNEQFF. The full variable domain, with the rest looked up from reference TRBV30 and TRBJ2-1, is SQTIHQWPATLVQPVGSPLSLECTVEGTSNPNLYWYRQAAGRGLQLLFYSVGIGQISSEVPQNLSASRPQDRQFILSSKKLLLSDSGFYLCAWGTGAYNEQFFGPGTRLTVL.

The chain combines TRBV6-1 with TRBJ1-3, with a possible D match to TRBD1 (5 bases). The CDR3 loop spans 16 amino acids. Germline CDR1 reads MNHNS; CDR2 reads SASEGT. Trimming took off 2 bases at V and 4 bases at J, with 15 bases between the two ends. The CDR3: CASSEFGALLGNTIYF. CDR3 bases: TGTGCCAGCAGTGAATTCGGGGCCCTTTTAGGAAACACCATATATTTT.

This chain links TRBV5-6 with TRBJ1-6; no clear D gene. Trimming removed 1 base at V and 7 bases at J, with 12 bases between. This CDR3 is 15 amino acids long. Germline V lookup: CDR1 SGHDT, CDR2 YYEEEE. The CDR3 DNA sequence: TGTGCCAGCAGCTTGTTGGACCGGCCCAATTCACCCCTCCACTTT. Amino acid sequence: CASSLLDRPNSPLHF.

The J gene is TRBJ1-1, the V gene TRBV5-5; 7 nucleotides line up with TRBD1. V shed 4 bases and J 3 bases; nucleotides not matched to a gene: 9. This CDR3 spans 15 amino acids. CDR1 is SGHKS and CDR2 is YYEKEE in the germline V gene (reference sequence). As DNA, the CDR3 is TGTGCCAGCAGCCTCCAGACAGGGCCATACACTGAAGCTTTCTTT. It is translated as CASSLQTGPYTEAFF.

CDR3 residues: CASSHNTDLYYGYTF. The CDR3 DNA follows: TGCGCCAGCAGCCATAATACAGACCTATACTATGGCTACACCTTC. This chain joins TRBV4-1 and TRBJ1-2, with no clear D. Trimming shortened V by 3 bases and J by 3 bases, and 14 bases separated the two germline ends. In germline, CDR1 is MGHRA, CDR2 YSYEKL. CDR3 length: 15 residues.

V and J are TRBV7-9 and TRBJ1-2; no clear D gene. V was trimmed by 2 bases and J by 8 bases, leaving 12 bases between them. Germline assignment: CDR1 SEHNR and CDR2 FQNEAQ (reference sequence). This CDR3 region has 13 residues. CDR3 DNA sequence: TGTGCCAGCAGCTTAAGAATGACGGAGGGCTACACCTTC. The encoded protein is CASSLRMTEGYTF.

This chain connects TRBV5-8 to TRBJ2-7, with 8 bases lining up with TRBD2. Trimming at V came to 1 base and at J to 2 bases, leaving 5 bases not matched to a gene. This CDR3 contains 15 residues. From germline, CDR1 is SGHTS and CDR2 YDEGEE. The CDR3 nucleotides are TGTGCCAGCAGCTTGCGCGGGGGGCCAACCTACGAGCAGTACTTC. This sequence encodes CASSLRGGPTYEQYF.